Here is one T cell receptor (beta chain) with its context. Its antigen is as yet unknown. Per the germline V gene, CDR1 is MDHEN and CDR2 is SYDVKM. The CDR3 extends over 15 amino acids. The ends lost 3 bases at V and 9 bases at J; junction bases unmatched: 6. The entry originates in a study of cytomegalovirus exposure and HLA in healthy donors. Study outcomes and limitations: According to reports, the classifier identified cytomegalovirus status with high specificity and sensitivity. In the 130 or so validation repertoires, a later analysis found that first-cohort TCR clusters tended to co-occur. A list of 150 or so TCR beta chains associated with cytomegalovirus was given. Confirmation in vitro established that a few CMV-associated chains were specific for CMV antigens.

The method was immunoSEQ multiplex PCR; TCRdb's version includes in-frame clones alone and lacks a portion of them. The sample includes 150,000 to 200,000 clones, 88% of them seen just once. V and J are TRBV28 and TRBJ2-4, with 12 bases aligning to TRBD2. The sample was PBMCs. The TCR was taken from a man aged 18 to 30 in good health and CMV-seronegative. The CDR3 is CASSFILAGGRIQYF. The CDR3 DNA is TGTGCCAGCAGTTTCATCCTAGCGGGAGGGCGCATTCAGTACTTC. The complete variable domain, with remaining parts taken from reference TRBV28 and TRBJ2-4, reads DVKVTQSSRYLVKRTGEKVFLECVQDMDHENMFWYRQDPGLGLRLIYFSYDVKMKEKGDIPEGYSVSREKKERFSLILESASTNQTSMYLCASSFILAGGRIQYFGAGTRLSVL.